A selection of T cell receptor beta chains follows, all from one sample in a study of human T cells and chemical hapten exposure. TCRdb called the RACE reads again in MiXCR, with one record for every CDR3 protein. The repertoire holds 100,000 to 150,000 distinct CDR3 sequences, about 9% seen once, with 1.5% to 2% in the top ten. Sequences were obtained from whole blood. These receptors originate from a male donor in good health. Some clones in this sample may be carry-over from other donors' samples. CDR3s include the opening cysteine and the closing phenylalanine or tryptophan. The D gene is left open where the match is weak. Clone size, where shown, is once, few, many, or a class for clones that have expanded.

TRBV20-1	TRBJ2-1	few	TRBD1	TGCAGTGCTTTCCGGGACAGGGGAAGGGATGAGCAGTTCTTC	CSAFRDRGRDEQFF
TRBV4-2	TRBJ2-7	many	TRBD1	TGTGCCAGCAGCCAGCGGGTGATAGCGGGGACAGGGGGTCACGAGCAGTACTTC	CASSQRVIAGTGGHEQYF
TRBV12-3/TRBV12-4	TRBJ1-5	.	.	TGTGCCAGCAGTAGAGGACAGTTCAGCAATCAGCCCCAGCATTTT	CASSRGQFSNQPQHF
TRBV20-1	TRBJ2-1	.	.	TGCAGTGCTATCCGGAGCCAGGGCCCCTACAATGAGCAGTTCTTC	CSAIRSQGPYNEQFF
TRBV7-2	TRBJ2-6	many	.	TGTGCCAGCAGCTTAGGCCCGACAGTAACTGGGGCCAACGTCCTGACTTTC	CASSLGPTVTGANVLTF
TRBV6-5	TRBJ2-7	.	.	TGTGCCAGCAGTACAGGGACCGAGCAGTACTTC	CASSTGTEQYF
TRBV15	TRBJ2-1	many	TRBD2	TGTGCCACCAGCCCGCCCCAACTAGCGGGAGGCCGGTACAATGAGCAGTTCTTC	CATSPPQLAGGRYNEQFF
TRBV20-1	TRBJ2-7	once	TRBD2	TGCAGTGCTAGATCTATGACTAGCGGGGGTTTCAGCTCCTACGACCAGTACTTC	CSARSMTSGGFSSYDQYF
TRBV11-2	TRBJ2-5	many	.	TGTGCCAGCAGCCTCCCGGAGACGGCAGGAAAAGAGACCCAGTACTTC	CASSLPETAGKETQYF
TRBV7-9	TRBJ1-5	many	.	TGTGCCAGCAGCTCGCGAGGTCTCAATCAGCCCCAGCATTTT	CASSSRGLNQPQHF
TRBV27	TRBJ2-7	few	TRBD1	TGTGCCAGCAGTTCCGGGACAGGGAGTCTTAGCGAGCAGTACTTC	CASSSGTGSLSEQYF
TRBV11-2	TRBJ1-6	.	.	TGTGCCAGCAGCTTAGCGGCGACGGGTAATTCACCCCCCCACTTT	CASSLAATGNSPPHF
TRBV5-6	TRBJ2-6	.	.	TGTGCCAGCAGTTTTCGGAGCTCTGGGGCCAACGTCCTGACTTTC	CASSFRSSGANVLTF
TRBV18	TRBJ2-1	few	.	TGTGCCAGCTCACCACCGGGCAGGGAGCACAATGAGCAGTTCTTC	CASSPPGREHNEQFF
TRBV19	TRBJ2-2	many	.	TGTGCCAGTAGTCCAACTCAGGGGAACACCGGGGAGCTGTTTTTT	CASSPTQGNTGELFF
TRBV19	TRBJ1-5	few	.	TGTGCCAGTAGTAGGTATCGGGGCAATCAGCCCCAGCATTTT	CASSRYRGNQPQHF
TRBV5-1	TRBJ2-7	few	.	TGCGCCAGCAGCTTGGAAGCGGCCGCGCTCTACGAGCAGTACTTC	CASSLEAAALYEQYF
TRBV27	TRBJ2-7	.	.	TGTGCCAGCAGTTTATCCGGGTCGTACTACGAGCAGTACTTC	CASSLSGSYYEQYF
TRBV28	TRBJ1-2	.	TRBD1	TGTGCCAGCAGCCACAGGGGCCGTCCTGGCTACACCTTC	CASSHRGRPGYTF
TRBV6-2/TRBV6-3	TRBJ2-7	few	.	TGTGCCAGCAGTTACCCGGCCGCAATTTACCCCTACGAGCAGTACTTC	CASSYPAAIYPYEQYF
TRBV20-1	TRBJ1-5	.	TRBD1	TGCAGTGCTAGAGTAGGGGGCGGAGGCAATCAGCCCCAGCATTTT	CSARVGGGGNQPQHF
TRBV3-1	TRBJ2-3	many	.	TGTGCCAGCAGCCATCTCCCCTTGAACAGGGACTTCACAGATACGCAGTATTTT	CASSHLPLNRDFTDTQYF